Sequencing of this TCR beta chain was carried out in a study of CD8+ T cells in alopecia areata. This clone was observed once. The germline V gene encodes CDR1 MNHEY and CDR2 SVGAGI. This CDR3 is 15 amino acids long. V was shortened by 0 bases and J by 7 bases, with 15 bases between the two germline ends. Sequencing templates came from extracted RNA that was reverse transcribed into cDNA. Libraries were prepared by immunoSEQ multiplex PCR; TCRdb keeps only in-frame clonotypes and omits some of them. The sample lists about 200,000 clones, more than 30% occurring once. The sample's treatment: oral pan-JAK inhibitor, 5-10 mg twice daily.

The source material was CD4+ T cells sorted from blood, sampled around week 34, from a patient treated with tofacitinib. J is TRBJ1-2 and V is TRBV6-5, with D perhaps TRBD1 (6 bases). This clonotype was obtained from a human donor with alopecia areata. CDR3 in amino acids: CASSYSTQGMAGYTF. For the CDR3, the DNA is TGTGCCAGCAGTTACTCCACGCAGGGGATGGCTGGCTACACCTTC.